Following are 30 T cell receptor beta chains from one sample sequenced in a study of response to subunit inactivated influenza vaccine (dated by TCRdb to between 2017 and 2018). The library was generated by RT-PCR. Sequencer: Illumina HiSeq 2500. TCRdb cleaned the public reads at Q25 with fastp, built clones with MiXCR and kept in-frame beta chains. Identical CDR3 proteins give one entry, which carries the most common genes and DNA. For this sample the table gives 800,000 or so distinct CDR3 sequences, of which 21% were detected only once. Roughly 10% of the sample comes from the top ten. The material was PBMCs from blood, obtained 5 days after vaccination. The receptor set was obtained from a man aged 45-60 years who received an inactivated influenza vaccine. Donor details come from another sample of the same person, matched by shared clones.

A few counts support this clonotype. This chain joins TRBV19 and TRBJ2-1; 8 bases match TRBD2. V trimming: 5 bases; J trimming: 5 bases; junction bases outside the gene matches: 11. The CDR3 contains 16 residues. From germline, CDR1 is LNHDA and CDR2 SQIVND (reference sequence). CDR3 DNA: TGTGCCAGTAGTCCTCGCGGAGCGGGGGCCCACAATGAGCAGTTCTTC. It translates to CASSPRGAGAHNEQFF.

The chain recombines TRBV15 with TRBJ2-1; no firm D call. With 5 bases removed from V and 5 bases from J, the gap between germline ends came to 13 bases. CDR3 length: 14 amino acids. Germline values: CDR1 LNHNV, CDR2 YYDKDF (reference sequence). In nucleotides, the CDR3 is TGTGCCACCAGCTCTAGAGCGACGCACAATGAGCAGTTCTTC. Encoded protein: CATSSRATHNEQFF.

This clonotype was seen a handful of times. The V call is TRBV24-1, the J call TRBJ2-1, with D perhaps TRBD1 (6 bases). The CDR3 is 17 amino acids. The V gene lost 0 bases and the J gene lost 2 bases, with 13 bases spanning the gap. CDR1 is KGHDR, CDR2 SFDVKD, per germline. The CDR3 is CATSDLQVGAAYNEQFF. The CDR3 nucleotides read TGTGCCACCAGTGATTTGCAGGTGGGGGCAGCCTACAATGAGCAGTTCTTC.

The chain uses TRBV29-1 and TRBJ2-3; either TRBD1 or TRBD2 may fit D (5 bases each). With 7 bases removed from V and 6 bases from J, the gap between germline ends came to 14 bases. CDR1 and CDR2 from the germline V gene are SQVTM and ANQGSEA. This CDR3 is built from 12 residues. The CDR3 is CSASLKGDTQYF. The CDR3 nucleotides read TGCAGCGCTAGCCTGAAGGGGGATACGCAGTATTTT.

This chain connects TRBV10-1 to TRBJ2-2; 10 nucleotides match TRBD2. The CDR3 runs 15 residues. Germline V gene sequence: CDR1 WNHNN, CDR2 SYGVQD (reference sequence). Trimming took 5 bases from V and 6 from J; bases not matched to a gene: 6. For the CDR3, the DNA is TGCGCCAGCAGTCTCAGAAGCGGGGGGGCCGGGGAGCTGTTTTTT. It encodes CASSLRSGGAGELFF.

The V and J genes are TRBV10-1 and TRBJ2-3; the match to TRBD2 covers 8 bases. J was trimmed by 2 bases and V by 3 bases; bases with no gene match: 4. CDR3 length: 15 residues. Germline assignment: CDR1 WNHNN and CDR2 SYGVQD (reference sequence). CDR3 sequence: CASSDPAGVTDTQYF. The CDR3 DNA reads TGCGCCAGCAGTGACCCAGCGGGAGTCACAGATACGCAGTATTTT.

The table lists this clonotype with a few counts. The J gene is TRBJ2-6, the V gene TRBV12-3 or TRBV12-4, with D tentatively TRBD1 (5 bases). The CDR3 runs 17 residues. Trimming cost V 5 bases and J 0 bases, with 14 bases left between them. CDR3 nucleotide sequence: TGTGCCAGCAGTCCAACAGGTAGGGTCTCTGGGGCCAACGTCCTGACTTTC. Its protein is CASSPTGRVSGANVLTF.

This chain uses TRBV7-7 with TRBJ2-7; D not certain. Trimming took 3 bases from V and 6 from J, leaving 15 bases between them. Germline V gives CDR1 SSHAT, CDR2 FNYEAQ (reference sequence). CDR3 size: 14 residues. CDR3 protein: CASSLTPSSGEQYF. The CDR3 region has the DNA TGTGCCAGCAGCTTGACCCCAAGCTCAGGCGAGCAGTACTTC.

In DNA, the CDR3 is TGTGCCAGCAGGCCACTAATGACCCCCGGTTACGAGCAGTACTTC. This gives the protein CASRPLMTPGYEQYF. The chain carries TRBV7-8 and TRBJ2-7; D not resolved. Germline-derived CDR1 and CDR2 are SGHVS and FQNEAQ. The ends were cut back, 6 bases at V and 4 bases at J, with 19 bases in the middle. The CDR3 is 15 residues long.

The chain recombines TRBV12-3 or TRBV12-4 with TRBJ2-2; D might be TRBD1 or TRBD2, each matching 5 bases. The CDR3 is 15 amino acids. Trimming shortened V by 5 bases and J by 2 bases, and 12 bases separated the two germline ends. In DNA form, the CDR3 reads TGTGCCAGCAGTATGCCGGGACGAAACACCGGGGAGCTGTTTTTT. Translated: CASSMPGRNTGELFF.

This CDR3 is CSAPQGGSGYGYTF. The CDR3, as DNA: TGCAGTGCACCCCAAGGGGGCTCGGGCTATGGCTACACCTTC. V and J are TRBV20-1 and TRBJ1-2, with 7 bases fitting TRBD1. In germline, CDR1 is DFQATT, CDR2 SNEGSKA (reference sequence). This CDR3 comprises 14 residues. With 6 bases clipped from V and 4 bases from J, the junction kept 11 bases outside the gene matches.

The J gene is TRBJ1-2, the V gene TRBV7-9; maybe TRBD1 (5 bases). From germline, CDR1 is SEHNR and CDR2 FQNEAQ (reference sequence). The CDR3 has 13 amino acids. V was shortened by 5 bases and J by 6 bases, with 13 bases between the two germline ends. The CDR3 protein is CASSPRASDGYTF. Written as DNA, the CDR3 is TGTGCCAGCAGCCCCAGGGCGTCGGATGGCTACACCTTC.

The chain has TRBV7-2 and TRBJ1-6; 8 positions agree with TRBD1. CDR3 length equals 16 residues. The V segment lost 1 base and the J segment 7 bases; nucleotides outside the gene matches: 6. Germline V gene lookup returns CDR1 SGHTA and CDR2 FQGNSA. The CDR3 here is CASSLVFGQGNSPLHF. The CDR3 DNA reads TGTGCCAGCAGCTTAGTATTTGGACAGGGCAATTCACCCCTCCACTTT.

This clonotype was observed a handful of times. V gene TRBV10-2 combines with J gene TRBJ2-5, with TRBD2 identical over 9 bases. V dropped 5 bases and J dropped 2; count of bases not matched to a gene: 6. The CDR3 loop spans 15 amino acids. The germline V gene has CDR1 WSHSY and CDR2 SAAADI. CDR3 in amino acids: CASSRASGAQETQYF. The DNA of the CDR3 is TGCGCCAGCAGTAGGGCTAGCGGGGCGCAAGAGACCCAGTACTTC.

This clonotype was observed a few times. The J gene is TRBJ2-3, the V gene TRBV12-3 or TRBV12-4, with D possibly called TRBD1 or TRBD2 (5 bases each). CDR3 length equals 14 residues. The V gene lost 6 bases and the J gene lost 0 bases, with 10 bases spanning the gap. The CDR3 here is CASRFRDSTDTQYF. In DNA form, the CDR3 reads TGTGCCAGCAGATTTCGGGACAGCACAGATACGCAGTATTTT.

There are a few counts of this clonotype. V is TRBV16 and J is TRBJ1-3, with 8 nucleotides matching TRBD1. Trimming cost V 3 bases and J 7 bases; bases outside gene matches: 8. Germline V gene sequence: CDR1 KGHSY, CDR2 FQNENV. The CDR3 length is 15 residues. In DNA, the CDR3 is TGTGCCAGCAGCCATATCCAGGGGGCGACGAACACCATATATTTT. Translation gives CASSHIQGATNTIYF. The whole variable domain, filled in from reference TRBV16 and TRBJ1-3, reads GEEVAQTPKHLVRGEGQKAKLYCAPIKGHSYVFWYQQVLKNEFKFLISFQNENVFDETGMPKERFSAKCLPNSPCSLEIQATKLEDSAVYFCASSHIQGATNTIYFGEGSWLTVV.

This clonotype was counted only a few times. The chain couples TRBV12-3 or TRBV12-4 to TRBJ2-1, with 8 nucleotides matching TRBD2. CDR3 length: 13 residues. V shed 6 bases and J 6 bases; nucleotides not matched to a gene: 4. The CDR3 sequence is CASRSSGVNEQFF. The CDR3 DNA reads as TGTGCCAGCAGAAGTAGCGGGGTCAATGAGCAGTTCTTC.

In its sample, this clonotype was seen a few times. V is TRBV20-1 and J is TRBJ2-7; 8 bases map to TRBD1. The V and J ends lost 1 base and 9 bases, in that order; junction bases with no gene match: 2. Germline V gene lookup returns CDR1 DFQATT and CDR2 SNEGSKA (reference sequence). This CDR3 has 11 amino acids. The CDR3 here is CSARVGTGQYF. As DNA, the CDR3 is TGCAGTGCTAGAGTTGGGACAGGGCAGTACTTC.

This chain uses TRBV12-3 or TRBV12-4 with TRBJ2-1; D is undetermined. This CDR3 is built from 14 residues. The ends were cut back, 4 bases at V and 8 bases at J, with 15 bases in the middle. In nucleotides, the CDR3 is TGTGCCAGCAGTTGGGAAAGTTATGTAGATGAGCAGTTCTTC. Protein: CASSWESYVDEQFF.

This clonotype was found a few times. This rearrangement joins TRBV6-5 to TRBJ2-7; 8 nucleotides align to TRBD2. CDR3 size: 14 residues. The J segment lost 3 bases and the V segment lost 3 bases, leaving 4 bases of the junction unmatched. Germline-derived CDR1 and CDR2 are MNHEY and SVGAGI. The CDR3 is CASSYSGASYEQYF. DNA for the CDR3: TGTGCCAGCAGTTATAGCGGGGCCAGCTACGAGCAGTACTTC.

This sequence joins TRBV20-1 and TRBJ2-7; D perhaps matches TRBD1 (5 bases). Trimming cost V 3 bases and J 5 bases, with 11 bases left between them. The CDR3 consists of 12 residues. Per germline, CDR1 DFQATT and CDR2 SNEGSKA (reference sequence). CDR3 amino acids: CSARRQGHEQYF. CDR3 DNA: TGCAGTGCTAGGAGGCAGGGCCACGAGCAGTACTTC.

This chain links TRBV15 with TRBJ2-1; 8 nucleotides align to TRBD2. This CDR3 has 16 residues. V shed 0 bases and J 7 bases; nucleotides not matched to a gene: 8. Germline-derived CDR1 and CDR2 are LNHNV and YYDKDF (reference sequence). CDR3 sequence reads: CATSRDRAGVGNEQFF. As DNA, the CDR3 is TGTGCCACCAGCAGAGATCGAGCGGGAGTAGGGAATGAGCAGTTCTTC.

This clonotype was seen a few times. The CDR3 nucleotides are TGCGCCAGCAGCGGGGGAGGGGCGCGCACCGGGGAGCTGTTTTTT. Translated, it gives CASSGGGARTGELFF. The chain links TRBV5-1 to TRBJ2-2; 7 bases agree with TRBD2. With V trimmed by 4 bases and J by 4 bases, 7 bases remained unmatched. Germline V gives CDR1 SGHRS, CDR2 YFSETQ. The CDR3 consists of 15 residues.

CDR3 bases: TGCGCCAGCAGCCAAGATGTCTGGATCTACGAGCAGTACTTC. It codes for CASSQDVWIYEQYF. This chain links TRBV4-1 with TRBJ2-7; no definite D call. V lost 0 bases and J 3 bases, leaving 9 bases between the germline ends. The CDR3 runs 14 residues. Germline lookup yields CDR1 MGHRA and CDR2 YSYEKL.

The gene calls are TRBV18 and TRBJ2-1; D tentatively reads TRBD1 or TRBD2 (6 bases each). Trimming took off 1 base at V and 6 bases at J, with 16 bases between the two ends. CDR3 length: 16 residues. CDR1 KGHSH and CDR2 LQKENI come from the germline V gene. In DNA form, the CDR3 reads TGTGCCAGCTCACCACGAGGGATACAGGGAGGCAATGAGCAGTTCTTC. It specifies CASSPRGIQGGNEQFF.

This clonotype was observed a handful of times. The chain carries TRBV25-1 and TRBJ2-1, with D maybe TRBD1 (6 bases). The V and J ends lost 3 bases and 4 bases respectively, with 10 bases between them. CDR1 is MGHDK and CDR2 is SYGVNS in the germline V gene. The CDR3 spans 14 residues. The CDR3 spells CASSETGYYNEQFF. The CDR3 DNA sequence: TGTGCCAGCAGTGAGACAGGATATTACAATGAGCAGTTCTTC. The full variable domain, rest sourced from reference TRBV25-1 and TRBJ2-1, is EADIYQTPRYLVIGTGKKITLECSQTMGHDKMYWYQQDPGMELHLIHYSYGVNSTEKGDLSSESTVSRIRTEHFPLTLESARPSHTSQYLCASSETGYYNEQFFGPGTRLTVL.

This clonotype was observed at least ten times. The rearrangement joins TRBV12-3 or TRBV12-4 to TRBJ2-2; 7 nucleotides match TRBD1. V shed 3 bases, J shed 4 bases, and the junction held 2 bases outside the gene matches. This CDR3 contains 14 residues. The CDR3 here is CASSFDRVTGELFF. In DNA form, the CDR3 reads TGTGCCAGCAGTTTCGACAGGGTCACCGGGGAGCTGTTTTTT.

This clonotype was recorded a few times. The V and J genes are TRBV27 and TRBJ2-3; 10 nucleotides align to TRBD2. The germline V gene has CDR1 MNHEY and CDR2 SMNVEV (reference sequence). This CDR3 spans 15 amino acids. The V and J ends lost 4 bases and 6 bases, in that order; junction bases with no gene match: 7. DNA of the CDR3: TGTGCCAGCAGTTCCCCAGCGGGGGGGTACGATACGCAGTATTTT. Translated: CASSSPAGGYDTQYF.

A few counts support this clonotype. This chain connects TRBV28 to TRBJ2-4; TRBD2 is a possible D gene (5 bases). Trimming pared 6 bases from V and 2 bases from J, leaving 14 bases between. The CDR3 has 15 amino acids. Germline assignment: CDR1 MDHEN and CDR2 SYDVKM. The CDR3 here is CASSTAASPKNIQYF. As DNA, the CDR3 is TGTGCCAGCAGCACAGCGGCCTCCCCCAAAAACATTCAGTACTTC.

The genes are TRBV12-3 or TRBV12-4 and TRBJ1-2; D not certain. The CDR3 is made up of 12 amino acids. Trimming removed 5 bases from V and 8 bases from J, with 12 bases in between. The CDR3 here is CASSRGLGGYTF. The CDR3 DNA reads as TGTGCCAGCAGTCGTGGGCTCGGAGGCTACACCTTC.